This TCR beta chain was identified during a study of blood T cell repertoires in COVID-19. For the study at large: PBMCs, B-cell-depleted T cells, or T cells provided the cDNA or gDNA that made up the material.

Authors' analysis steps: By means of reference gene primer amplification, nucleated cell counts were estimated. Assay: immunoSEQ multiplex PCR; the TCRdb copy retains only in-frame clones and omits some. V and J calls and clone size are those listed in that table; D and trimming were worked out from the DNA. The sample has roughly 98,000 clones, roughly 92% seen once; the top ten hold about 6.3%. This CDR3 has 16 amino acids. Germline CDR1 is MNHEY and CDR2 is SVGEGT. The V end was cut by 2 bases, the J end by 4 bases, with 17 bases between. Sequenced input: peripheral blood. This sequence originates from a woman aged 55-75 years with active COVID-19. The chain employs TRBV6-2 or TRBV6-3 and TRBJ2-5; D is undetermined. The CDR3 region is CASSYAKLGTRETQYF. CDR3 bases: TGTGCCAGCAGTTACGCAAAGTTGGGCACCCGAGAGACCCAGTACTTC.